A single sample is the source of the 20 T cell receptor beta chains below, sequenced in a study of T-cell memory formation after mild COVID-19. Using its own MiXCR run on the 5' RACE reads, TCRdb lists one record per CDR3 protein. The data show roughly 80,000 distinct CDR3 sequences, around 27% seen once. The sequencing sample was made of PBMCs or a T cell subset sorted from them (not recorded which). The receptors derive from a man aged 18 to 35 who had mild COVID-19 (a few samples of this study predate the infection). Cell type and time point are not known.

The sample holds a few counts of this clonotype. V gene TRBV9 combines with J gene TRBJ2-4; TRBD2 is a possible D gene (6 bases). Germline values: CDR1 SGDLS, CDR2 YYNGEE. Trimming pared 3 bases from V and 5 bases from J, leaving 9 bases between. The CDR3 totals 13 residues. CDR3 in amino acids: CASSGSGENIQYF. In nucleotides, the CDR3 is TGTGCCAGCAGCGGTAGCGGTGAAAACATTCAGTACTTC.

This clonotype was found a few times. This sequence joins TRBV5-1 and TRBJ1-1, with TRBD1 as a possible D gene (6 bases). V dropped 4 bases and J dropped 7 bases, with 17 bases sitting between them. Germline V gene sequence: CDR1 SGHRS, CDR2 YFSETQ. There are 14 residues in the CDR3. The CDR3: CASSVSGVQDEAFF. CDR3 sequence (DNA): TGCGCCAGCAGCGTCTCAGGGGTCCAGGATGAAGCTTTCTTT.

The genes are TRBV29-1 and TRBJ2-1; 10 positions agree with TRBD2. CDR3 length: 20 amino acids. Germline-derived CDR1 and CDR2 are SQVTM and ANQGSEA. V trimming: 3 bases; J trimming: 6 bases; junction bases outside the gene matches: 23. CDR3 sequence reads: CSVEGAASGGPYAGVNEQFF. Here the CDR3 DNA reads TGCAGCGTTGAGGGGGCCGCTAGCGGGGGCCCCTACGCGGGGGTCAATGAGCAGTTCTTC.

There are a few counts of this clonotype. The chain couples TRBV5-1 to TRBJ2-2, with 8 positions matching TRBD1. The trim removed 4 bases at V and 4 bases at J, leaving 6 bases unmatched. Germline CDR1 and CDR2: SGHRS and YFSETQ. CDR3 length: 15 residues. CDR3 in DNA: TGCGCCAGCAGCCCCAGGACAGGGACCACCGGGGAGCTGTTTTTT. This translates into CASSPRTGTTGELFF.

This clonotype was observed a handful of times. This chain links TRBV4-2 with TRBJ2-3; TRBD2 aligns across 12 bases. Germline loops: CDR1 LGHNA, CDR2 YNFKEQ. This CDR3 comprises 19 residues. V lost 0 bases to trimming and J lost 1 base; unmatched junction nucleotides: 8. The DNA for the CDR3 is TGTGCCAGCAGCCAAGAGTCCCTAGCGGGGGGGCCGGGCACAGATACGCAGTATTTT. This translates into CASSQESLAGGPGTDTQYF.

This clonotype came up many times. CDR3 loop: CASSLGYVSNQPQHF. DNA for the CDR3: TGTGCCAGCAGTTTGGGCTACGTTAGCAATCAGCCCCAGCATTTT. The genes are TRBV12-3 or TRBV12-4 and TRBJ1-5; no reliable D call. Trimming cost V 3 bases and J 0 bases, with 9 bases left between them. CDR3 length: 15 amino acids.

The chain links TRBV5-4 to TRBJ1-6, with D perhaps TRBD1 (5 bases). V was trimmed by 4 bases and J by 2 bases, leaving 7 bases between them. CDR3 length: 14 residues. Germline lookup yields CDR1 SGHNT and CDR2 YYREEE (reference sequence). The CDR3 DNA follows: TGTGCCAGCAGCGGGGGGACCTATAATTCACCCCTCCACTTT. This sequence encodes CASSGGTYNSPLHF.

There are a few counts of this clonotype. The chain carries TRBV7-9 and TRBJ2-5, with TRBD1 matching over 9 bases. The CDR3 loop spans 13 amino acids. The V gene's germline CDR1 is SEHNR and CDR2 FQNEAQ (reference sequence). V gave up 11 bases and J gave up 5 bases; unmatched junction bases: 9. In nucleotides, the CDR3 is TGTGCCGGGGACAGGGAGCAGGGGGAGACCCAGTACTTC. This encodes CAGDREQGETQYF.

This chain uses TRBV4-1 with TRBJ2-1; D call uncertain. Looked up from germline, CDR1 is MGHRA and CDR2 is YSYEKL. V lost 3 bases to trimming and J lost 0 bases, with 12 bases between them. There are 16 residues in the CDR3. The CDR3 DNA follows: TGCGCCAGCAGCCACCAGACCGGCAGCTCCTACAATGAGCAGTTCTTC. Translated, it gives CASSHQTGSSYNEQFF.

This clonotype was seen a handful of times. CDR3 region: CASKTGTGGSQPQHF. The CDR3 nucleotides read TGTGCCAGCAAAACCGGGACAGGGGGTTCTCAGCCCCAGCATTTT. This chain uses TRBV27 with TRBJ1-5; 11 positions match TRBD1. The CDR3 consists of 15 residues. CDR1 and CDR2 from the germline V gene are MNHEY and SMNVEV (reference sequence). The junction had 8 bases not matched to a gene; V was cut back by 7 bases and J by 6 bases.

The chain recombines TRBV5-4 with TRBJ2-5; unclear D gene. This CDR3 region has 15 residues. V shed 0 bases and J shed 2 bases, with 11 bases lying between them. Germline V CDR1 and CDR2: SGHNT, YYREEE (reference sequence). The CDR3 DNA is TGTGCCAGCAGCTTGGTTCAGAACCAGCAAGAGACCCAGTACTTC. As protein: CASSLVQNQQETQYF.

The J gene is TRBJ1-6, the V gene TRBV4-3; D gene uncertain. The CDR3 covers 17 residues. CDR1 is LGHNA, CDR2 YSLEER, per germline. V lost 0 bases to trimming and J lost 3 bases, with 12 bases between them. CDR3 sequence: CASSQESTAFYNSPLHF. The CDR3 DNA reads TGCGCCAGCAGCCAAGAATCGACTGCCTTCTATAATTCACCCCTCCACTTT.

In DNA form, the CDR3 reads TGTGCCAGCAGCTTAGGAGGGCGGATTGAAGCTTTCTTT. Translating it yields CASSLGGRIEAFF. This chain uses TRBV7-9 with TRBJ1-1; D is undetermined. The CDR3 sequence is 13 residues long. Germline V gene lookup returns CDR1 SEHNR and CDR2 FQNEAQ (reference sequence). V lost 1 base, J lost 7 bases, and 10 bases lay in between.

V is TRBV6-2 or TRBV6-3 and J is TRBJ2-7; D gene ambiguous. V lost 4 bases and J lost 3, with 13 bases in between. Germline lookup yields CDR1 MNHEY and CDR2 SVGEGT. The CDR3 covers 14 residues. The CDR3 loop reads CASSSREENYEQYF. The CDR3, as DNA: TGTGCCAGCAGTTCCCGTGAAGAGAACTACGAGCAGTACTTC.

The table lists this clonotype with many counts. V usage is TRBV4-1 and J usage is TRBJ2-1; the match to TRBD2 covers 13 bases. The CDR3 runs to 16 residues. Germline CDR1 is MGHRA and CDR2 is YSYEKL. The V gene end was trimmed by 2 bases and the J gene end by 4 bases; junction bases not matched to a gene: 2. CDR3 residues: CASSQRLAGGYNEQFF. CDR3 DNA sequence: TGCGCCAGCAGCCAACGACTAGCGGGGGGTTACAATGAGCAGTTCTTC.

The rearrangement joins TRBV7-8 to TRBJ1-2, with TRBD1 identical over 7 bases. J was trimmed by 5 bases and V by 4 bases; bases with no gene match: 22. CDR3 length: 19 amino acids. Germline V gene data show CDR1 as SGHVS and CDR2 as FQNEAQ. The CDR3 nucleotides are TGTGCCAGCAGCTCACCCGGGACAGACTTCCTCAACGGGGGTTATGGCTACACCTTC. This translates into CASSSPGTDFLNGGYGYTF.

A few counts support this clonotype. This chain joins TRBV18 and TRBJ2-5; the match to TRBD1 covers 7 bases. The ends lost 1 base at V and 0 bases at J; junction bases unmatched: 5. The V gene's germline CDR1 is KGHSH and CDR2 LQKENI. This CDR3 is 16 amino acids long. CDR3 amino acids: CASSPRGQVYQETQYF. In DNA form, the CDR3 reads TGTGCCAGCTCACCACGTGGACAGGTGTACCAAGAGACCCAGTACTTC.

V is TRBV7-9 and J is TRBJ2-7; D gene unclear. Germline V gives CDR1 SEHNR, CDR2 FQNEAQ (reference sequence). This CDR3 spans 13 amino acids. V was trimmed by 4 bases and J by 2 bases, leaving 9 bases between them. The CDR3 spells CASSSPGAYEQYF. The CDR3 nucleotides are TGTGCCAGCAGCTCCCCGGGTGCCTACGAGCAGTACTTC.

In this sample, this clonotype turned up many times. The chain links TRBV7-3 to TRBJ2-1; 10 nucleotides align to TRBD1. Germline lookup yields CDR1 SGHTA and CDR2 FQGTGA. This CDR3 is 15 amino acids long. Trimming removed 3 bases from V and 5 bases from J; junction bases left unmatched: 4. The CDR3 DNA follows: TGTGCCAGCAGCTTGATCGGGACAGGGGACAATGAGCAGTTCTTC. Translation: CASSLIGTGDNEQFF.

This clonotype came up many times. This chain joins TRBV9 and TRBJ1-1; D might be TRBD1 (6 bases). The germline V and J ends were trimmed by 3 bases and 2 bases, with 11 bases remaining between them. This CDR3 is 14 amino acids long. Germline CDR1 SGDLS, CDR2 YYNGEE. The CDR3 is CASSAGGGNTEAFF. For the CDR3, the DNA is TGTGCCAGCAGCGCGGGGGGCGGAAACACTGAAGCTTTCTTT.